The 32 T cell receptor beta chains given below trace back to one sample, sequenced in a study of T cell changes during pregnancy in multiple sclerosis. Profiling relied on immunoSEQ multiplex PCR, and the TCRdb table lists in-frame clones only, not all of them. The sample shows under 110,000 clones, about 90% of them seen only once. This material consisted of peripheral blood, taken in the second trimester of pregnancy. These receptors all come from a female donor with multiple sclerosis, enrolled in a pregnancy study.

The V gene is TRBV28, the J gene TRBJ2-6; weak D call: TRBD1 (5 bases). Trimming removed 7 bases from V and 2 bases from J, with 12 bases in between. The CDR3 sequence is 15 residues long. The V gene's germline CDR1 is MDHEN and CDR2 SYDVKM. The CDR3 reads CASTIQGAGANVLTF. In DNA form, the CDR3 reads TGTGCCAGCACTATTCAGGGTGCTGGGGCCAACGTCCTGACTTTC.

This clone was detected only once. This chain links TRBV28 with TRBJ2-2; no firm D call. The CDR3 has 11 residues. Germline V gene lookup returns CDR1 MDHEN and CDR2 SYDVKM. The germline V and J ends were trimmed by 4 bases and 5 bases, with 2 bases remaining between them. The DNA of the CDR3 is TGTGCCAGCAGTTCTACCGGGGAGCTGTTTTTT. Protein sequence: CASSSTGELFF.

This sequence joins TRBV27 and TRBJ2-7, with D unclear. V lost 3 bases to trimming and J lost 3 bases, with 9 bases between them. Germline CDR1 and CDR2: MNHEY and SMNVEV (reference sequence). The CDR3 sequence is 13 residues long. The CDR3 sequence is CASSLGLFYEQYF. Written as DNA, the CDR3 is TGTGCCAGCAGTTTGGGCCTTTTCTACGAGCAGTACTTC.

This rearrangement joins TRBV5-1 to TRBJ2-6; D remains unclear. Between the trimmed V and J ends, which lost 0 bases and 0 bases, there was a span of 7 bases. The CDR3 is made up of 16 amino acids. Looked up from germline, CDR1 is SGHRS and CDR2 is YFSETQ. As DNA, the CDR3 is TGCGCCAGCAGCTTGGGCAGGCTCTCTGGGGCCAACGTCCTGACTTTC. Translation gives CASSLGRLSGANVLTF. Complete variable domain (other parts from reference TRBV5-1 and TRBJ2-6): KAGVTQTPRYLIKTRGQQVTLSCSPISGHRSVSWYQQTPGQGLQFLFEYFSETQRNKGNFPGRFSGRQFSNSRSEMNVSTLELGDSALYLCASSLGRLSGANVLTFGAGSRLTVL.

The V and J genes are TRBV5-1 and TRBJ1-1; possible D gene TRBD1, 5 bases. Germline lookup yields CDR1 SGHRS and CDR2 YFSETQ. The CDR3 spans 15 residues. V was trimmed by 3 bases and J by 4 bases, leaving 16 bases between them. The CDR3 coding sequence is TGCGCCAGCAGCTGGGGGGGTACTGGAAGCACTGAAGCTTTCTTT. Its translation: CASSWGGTGSTEAFF.

V is TRBV5-4 and J is TRBJ2-7; the match to TRBD1 covers 8 bases. This CDR3 has 13 residues. V was clipped by 5 bases and J by 6 bases; unmatched bases: 7. Germline values: CDR1 SGHNT, CDR2 YYREEE (reference sequence). This chain's CDR3 is CASSLTGAREQYF. The DNA for the CDR3 is TGTGCCAGCAGTTTGACAGGGGCCCGCGAGCAGTACTTC.

This clone has only one observation. V gene TRBV4-1 combines with J gene TRBJ2-7; 9 bases fit TRBD1. The CDR3 is 14 amino acids. Germline CDR1 and CDR2: MGHRA and YSYEKL. The V and J ends lost 4 bases and 3 bases, in that order; junction bases with no gene match: 4. The CDR3 reads CASSLPGQGYEQYF. CDR3 DNA: TGCGCCAGCAGCCTACCGGGACAGGGCTACGAGCAGTACTTC.

J is TRBJ2-7 and V is TRBV28, with TRBD2 as a possible D gene (6 bases). This CDR3 has 13 residues. The germline V gene encodes CDR1 MDHEN and CDR2 SYDVKM. The V end lost 6 bases, the J end lost 2 bases, and 11 bases lay between the germline ends. Here the CDR3 reads CASRRGNPYEQYF. CDR3 sequence (DNA): TGTGCCAGCAGACGCGGGAATCCCTACGAGCAGTACTTC.

DNA of the CDR3: TGCGCCAGCAGCTTGGCCGGGACTAGGACAGATACGCAGTATTTT. This encodes CASSLAGTRTDTQYF. This chain joins TRBV5-1 and TRBJ2-3; 8 positions match TRBD2. With 0 bases clipped from V and 3 bases from J, the junction kept 3 bases outside the gene matches. Germline lookup yields CDR1 SGHRS and CDR2 YFSETQ. This CDR3 has 15 amino acids.

The chain couples TRBV6-5 to TRBJ2-2, with a tentative D call TRBD1 (5 bases). CDR3 size: 12 residues. Germline CDR1 is MNHEY and CDR2 is SVGAGI. V shed 6 bases and J shed 5 bases, with 7 bases lying between them. Here the CDR3 reads CASRGQTGELFF. The CDR3 DNA is TGTGCCAGCAGGGGGCAGACCGGGGAGCTGTTTTTT.

V is TRBV6-6 and J is TRBJ1-1; D is possibly TRBD1 (5 bases). Trimming shortened V by 7 bases and J by 10 bases, and 16 bases separated the two germline ends. This CDR3 is 12 amino acids long. The germline V gene has CDR1 MNHNY and CDR2 SVGAGI (reference sequence). CDR3 protein: CASTPVRQTAFF. The CDR3 nucleotides read TGTGCCAGCACCCCAGTACGACAGACAGCTTTCTTT.

J is TRBJ1-2 and V is TRBV28, with 10 bases fitting TRBD1. V was clipped by 6 bases and J by 5 bases; unmatched bases: 9. The germline V gene encodes CDR1 MDHEN and CDR2 SYDVKM. The CDR3 covers 15 residues. This CDR3 reads CASRPSTGGAYGYTF. The CDR3 coding sequence is TGTGCCAGCAGACCGTCGACAGGGGGCGCATATGGCTACACCTTC.

V usage is TRBV29-1 and J usage is TRBJ2-1; no clear D. Germline CDR1 SQVTM, CDR2 ANQGSEA. The V gene lost 3 bases and the J gene lost 4 bases, with 7 bases spanning the gap. This CDR3 spans 12 amino acids. For the CDR3, the DNA is TGCAGCGTTGATACCCAGTACAATGAGCAGTTCTTC. Translating gives CSVDTQYNEQFF.

This rearrangement joins TRBV5-1 to TRBJ1-2, with D possibly being TRBD1 (5 bases). Germline values: CDR1 SGHRS, CDR2 YFSETQ. There are 13 residues in the CDR3. Trimming took off 4 bases at V and 6 bases at J, with 13 bases between the two ends. The CDR3 sequence: CASSPDRIDGYTF. For the CDR3, the DNA is TGCGCCAGCAGCCCCGACAGAATCGATGGCTACACCTTC.

V is TRBV28 and J is TRBJ1-4, with 8 bases fitting TRBD1. Per the germline V gene, CDR1 is MDHEN and CDR2 is SYDVKM. The V segment lost 10 bases and the J segment 0 bases; nucleotides outside the gene matches: 4. The CDR3 extends over 14 amino acids. Here the CDR3 reads CATRGQATNEKLFF. In DNA, the CDR3 is TGTGCCACCAGGGGGCAGGCAACTAATGAAAAACTGTTTTTT.

The chain has TRBV19 and TRBJ1-1, with TRBD1 matching 7 bases. This CDR3 contains 15 residues. V lost 5 bases to trimming and J lost 5 bases; unmatched junction nucleotides: 11. Germline CDR1 is LNHDA and CDR2 is SQIVND (reference sequence). The CDR3 nucleotides read TGTGCCAGTAGTTCTACCTCAGGGGGACGAACTGAAGCTTTCTTT. It encodes CASSSTSGGRTEAFF.

The chain links TRBV10-3 to TRBJ2-3; D might be TRBD1 (6 bases). Between the trimmed V and J ends, which lost 5 bases and 4 bases, there was a span of 10 bases. CDR1 is ENHRY and CDR2 is SYGVKD in the germline V gene. The CDR3 consists of 13 residues. This CDR3 reads CAISIQGSDTQYF. DNA for the CDR3: TGTGCCATCAGTATACAGGGTTCAGATACGCAGTATTTT.

The rearrangement joins TRBV5-5 to TRBJ2-1; D perhaps matches TRBD2 (5 bases). With 0 bases removed from V and 5 bases from J, the gap between germline ends came to 12 bases. Germline CDR1 and CDR2: SGHKS and YYEKEE (reference sequence). This CDR3 has 15 residues. The CDR3 sequence: CASSLGWELDNEQFF. In DNA form, the CDR3 reads TGTGCCAGCAGCTTGGGATGGGAGCTGGACAATGAGCAGTTCTTC.

Only one count was recorded for this clone. The V call is TRBV4-2, the J call TRBJ2-5; TRBD1 agrees at 8 bases. Germline V CDR1 and CDR2: LGHNA, YNFKEQ. V lost 10 bases, J lost 2 bases, and 6 bases stayed unmatched. The CDR3 loop spans 13 amino acids. DNA of the CDR3: TGTGCCAACCAGGGGGCGCGACAAGAGACCCAGTACTTC. This codes for CANQGARQETQYF.

The rearrangement joins TRBV28 to TRBJ2-2; TRBD2 matches 9 bases. Per germline, CDR1 MDHEN and CDR2 SYDVKM. The trim removed 2 bases at V and 4 bases at J, leaving 8 bases unmatched. The CDR3 is made up of 17 amino acids. The CDR3 DNA is TGTGCCAGCAGTTTAGGTTTCAGCGGGAGGATCACCGGGGAGCTGTTTTTT. Amino acids: CASSLGFSGRITGELFF.

The chain recombines TRBV28 with TRBJ1-5; TRBD1 agrees at 7 bases. Germline V gives CDR1 MDHEN, CDR2 SYDVKM. The CDR3 consists of 17 residues. V lost 6 bases to trimming and J lost 4 bases; unmatched junction nucleotides: 15. Written as DNA, the CDR3 is TGTGCCAGCAGACTACCCCAGGGACAGTGGATAAATCAGCCCCAGCATTTT. Translating it yields CASRLPQGQWINQPQHF.

The chain couples TRBV28 to TRBJ2-5, with TRBD2 matching 15 bases. The germline gives CDR1 MDHEN, CDR2 SYDVKM. V lost 4 bases to trimming and J lost 7 bases; unmatched junction nucleotides: 10. The CDR3 runs 17 residues. For the CDR3, the DNA is TGTGCCAGCAGTTCCGGACTAGCGGGGGGGTACGGTGTGACCCAGTACTTC. It encodes CASSSGLAGGYGVTQYF.

V is TRBV27 and J is TRBJ2-7; tentative D call: TRBD1 (6 bases). The CDR3 is made up of 16 amino acids. In germline, CDR1 is MNHEY, CDR2 SMNVEV (reference sequence). V was trimmed by 4 bases and J by 2 bases, leaving 18 bases between them. The DNA of the CDR3 is TGTGCCAGCAGTTACGCCGGGACAACCTCTACCTACGAGCAGTACTTC. Protein: CASSYAGTTSTYEQYF.

This chain uses TRBV28 with TRBJ2-7, with D maybe TRBD1 (5 bases). The CDR3 extends over 12 amino acids. Trimming left V 3 bases short and J 7 bases short, with 10 bases between. Germline CDR1 MDHEN, CDR2 SYDVKM. The CDR3 here is CASSFVRDEQYF. CDR3 in DNA: TGTGCCAGCAGTTTTGTCAGGGATGAGCAGTACTTC.

This clone came up a few times. The junction and the germline gene differ at one end; a read error may be behind it. The V gene is TRBV7-7, the J gene TRBJ2-5, with 11 bases fitting TRBD2. Germline assignment: CDR1 SSHAT and CDR2 FNYEAQ (reference sequence). CDR3 size: 16 residues. In nucleotides, the CDR3 is TGTGCTAGCAGCCCCCGACTAGCGGGAAAGGGGGAGACCCAGTACTTC. Translation gives CASSPRLAGKGETQYF. Full variable domain (remainder filled in from reference TRBV7-7 and TRBJ2-5): GAGVSQSPRYKVTKRGQDVTLRCDPISSHATLYWYQQALGQGPEFLTYFNYEAQPDKSGLPSDRFSAERPEGSISTLTIQRTEQRDSAMYRCASSPRLAGKGETQYFGPGTRLLVL.

The V and J genes are TRBV18 and TRBJ2-5, with TRBD2 identical over 11 bases. Germline CDR1 and CDR2: KGHSH and LQKENI. The V segment lost 4 bases and the J segment 9 bases; nucleotides outside the gene matches: 10. This CDR3 has 15 amino acids. The CDR3 DNA follows: TGTGCCAGCTCACTAGGGACTAGCGGAGCGATGGCCCAGTACTTC. Its translation is CASSLGTSGAMAQYF. Full variable domain (remainder filled in from reference TRBV18 and TRBJ2-5): NAGVMQNPRHLVRRRGQEARLRCSPMKGHSHVYWYRQLPEEGLKFMVYLQKENIIDESGMPKERFSAEFPKEGPSILRIQQVVRGDSAAYFCASSLGTSGAMAQYFGPGTRLLVL.

V usage is TRBV7-2 and J usage is TRBJ1-4; TRBD1 matches at 8 bases. The CDR3 totals 16 residues. Germline V gene sequence: CDR1 SGHTA, CDR2 FQGNSA. Unmatched junction bases numbered 3, after V lost 2 bases and J lost 1 base. CDR3 DNA: TGTGCCAGCAGCTTAACCAGGGGGCGAACTAATGAAAAACTGTTTTTT. It codes for CASSLTRGRTNEKLFF.

V gene TRBV5-4 combines with J gene TRBJ1-4, with TRBD1 matching over 7 bases. The CDR3 covers 13 residues. CDR1 is SGHNT and CDR2 is YYREEE in the germline V gene (reference sequence). The junction had 2 bases not matched to a gene; V was cut back by 4 bases and J by 5 bases. For the CDR3, the DNA is TGTGCCAGCAGCCTACAGGGGAATGAAAAACTGTTTTTT. This sequence encodes CASSLQGNEKLFF.

V and J are TRBV5-1 and TRBJ2-7; 14 positions agree with TRBD2. In germline, CDR1 is SGHRS, CDR2 YFSETQ. There are 18 residues in the CDR3. The trim removed 1 base at V and 5 bases at J, leaving 11 bases unmatched. DNA of the CDR3: TGCGCCAGCAGCTTGAGTGGGACTAGCGGGAGCTTTTTGGACGAGCAGTACTTC. It yields the protein CASSLSGTSGSFLDEQYF.

CDR3: CASSSTQGGPQETQYF. The CDR3 DNA sequence: TGTGCCAGCAGCTCCACACAGGGGGGACCCCAAGAGACCCAGTACTTC. V usage is TRBV28 and J usage is TRBJ2-5; 8 bases are shared with TRBD1. The CDR3 contains 16 residues. With 6 bases clipped from V and 1 base from J, the junction kept 10 bases outside the gene matches. Germline CDR1 and CDR2: MDHEN and SYDVKM.

The chain recombines TRBV5-1 with TRBJ2-6, with D possibly matching TRBD2 (5 bases). V was trimmed by 5 bases and J by 0 bases, leaving 9 bases between them. Germline CDR1 and CDR2: SGHRS and YFSETQ. The CDR3 spans 15 residues. The DNA of the CDR3 is TGCGCCAGCAGTCGTACTAGCTCTGGGGCCAACGTCCTGACTTTC. Residues: CASSRTSSGANVLTF.

The chain is built from TRBV27 and TRBJ2-7; D possibly corresponds to TRBD1 (6 bases). Trimming pared 3 bases from V and 6 bases from J, leaving 12 bases between. Germline V gives CDR1 MNHEY, CDR2 SMNVEV (reference sequence). This CDR3 is built from 13 residues. CDR3 residues: CASSLGAGGEQYF. The CDR3 bases are TGTGCCAGCAGTTTGGGGGCAGGTGGCGAGCAGTACTTC.